Included here is one T cell receptor beta chain sequence, with context. Germline CDR1 reads SGHDN; CDR2 reads FVKESK. This CDR3 comprises 12 residues. V lost 6 bases and J lost 3, with 8 bases in between. Sequencing used immunoSEQ multiplex PCR; TCRdb keeps in-frame clones, though not all of them. Of fewer than 400,000 clones in the sample, around 82% were seen once. The sample originates from a study of blood T cell repertoires in COVID-19. About the research overall: PBMCs, B-cell-depleted T cells, or T cells provided the cDNA or gDNA that made up the material.

The receptor's source is a man between 25 and 39 years old with active or convalescent COVID-19. The sample was peripheral blood. The chain uses TRBV14 and TRBJ1-1; D is uncertain. The CDR3, as DNA: TGTGCCAGCAGGGGAGGATACACTGAAGCTTTCTTT. This sequence encodes CASRGGYTEAFF.